The 25 T cell receptor beta chains below all came from one sample that was sequenced in a study of CD8+ T cells in alopecia areata (dated by TCRdb to the late 2010s). Receptor libraries were prepared by the immunoSEQ multiplex PCR assay. RNA was extracted from all samples and reverse transcribed into cDNA as template for TCR sequencing. TCRdb stores this immuneACCESS table with in-frame sequences only. Part of the clones is absent; in the studies checked, under half of the shortfall reflects unresolved V genes, and no reason is known for the rest. In this sample the table shows approximately 150,000 clones, roughly half of which occur a single time. Of the sample, more than 0.95% is held by the ten largest clones. The time point label, as the study defines it: baseline before oral tofacitinib. The source material was CD4+ T cells sorted from blood, sampled at week 0. The source is a human donor with alopecia areata.

This clone came up a few times. V usage is TRBV25-1 and J usage is TRBJ1-1, with D possibly TRBD1 on 5 matching bases. The V gene lost 2 bases and the J gene lost 1 base, with 14 bases spanning the gap. Germline CDR1 MGHDK, CDR2 SYGVNS. The CDR3 has 16 amino acids. The CDR3 bases are TGTGCCAGCAGTGAAACCCGAGGGACGGGGAACACTGAAGCTTTCTTT. Translation gives CASSETRGTGNTEAFF.

This clone was recorded at least ten times. The chain uses TRBV5-1 and TRBJ2-3; a possible D gene is TRBD2 (5 bases). Looked up from germline, CDR1 is SGHRS and CDR2 is YFSETQ. The CDR3 has 13 residues. V lost 6 bases and J 2 bases, leaving 10 bases between the germline ends. The CDR3 coding sequence is TGCGCCAGCACTTATCGGGACACAGATACGCAGTATTTT. It encodes CASTYRDTDTQYF.

This chain connects TRBV29-1 to TRBJ2-3; 13 nucleotides agree with TRBD2. With 6 bases clipped from V and 1 base from J, the junction kept 7 bases outside the gene matches. This CDR3 is built from 16 residues. CDR1 and CDR2 (germline): SQVTM, ANQGSEA. The CDR3 nucleotides read TGCAGCGTGGAACGGACTAGCGGGAGTCGCACAGATACGCAGTATTTT. Translated: CSVERTSGSRTDTQYF.

The CDR3 region has the DNA TGTGCCACCAGCAGAGACCTCCCTCGGACAGGGTTCTCCTACGAGCAGTACTTC. Its translation is CATSRDLPRTGFSYEQYF. The chain recombines TRBV15 with TRBJ2-7; 8 bases are shared with TRBD1. J was trimmed by 0 bases and V by 0 bases; bases with no gene match: 10. Germline V gene lookup returns CDR1 LNHNV and CDR2 YYDKDF (reference sequence). This CDR3 comprises 18 residues. Full variable domain (outside the CDR3, taken from reference TRBV15 and TRBJ2-7): DAMVIQNPRYQVTQFGKPVTLSCSQTLNHNVMYWYQQKSSQAPKLLFHYYDKDFNNEADTPDNFQSRRPNTSFCFLDIRSPGLGDTAMYLCATSRDLPRTGFSYEQYFGPGTRLTVT.

There are a few counts of this clone. The chain carries TRBV29-1 and TRBJ1-1, with no clear D. The CDR3 runs 12 residues. Trimming shortened V by 6 bases and J by 2 bases, and 10 bases separated the two germline ends. Germline V gene data show CDR1 as SQVTM and CDR2 as ANQGSEA. The CDR3 loop is CSVDKSNTEAFF. Written as DNA, the CDR3 is TGCAGCGTCGACAAGTCTAACACTGAAGCTTTCTTT.

The CDR3: CASSQVSAGGETQYF. The CDR3 bases are TGTGCCAGCAGCCAAGTAAGCGCAGGAGGAGAGACCCAGTACTTC. The chain recombines TRBV4-2 with TRBJ2-5; TRBD2 is a possible D gene (5 bases). Germline CDR1 reads LGHNA; CDR2 reads YNFKEQ. The CDR3 loop spans 15 amino acids. V was trimmed by 1 base and J by 4 bases, leaving 13 bases between them.

The rearrangement links TRBV11-2 to TRBJ2-2; TRBD1 agrees at 9 bases. Germline V CDR1 and CDR2: SGHAT, FQNNGV. The ends lost 1 base at V and 4 bases at J; junction bases unmatched: 7. CDR3 length: 17 amino acids. For the CDR3, the DNA is TGTGCCAGCAGCTTAGTTACCGGGACAGGGAGCACCGGGGAGCTGTTTTTT. Protein sequence: CASSLVTGTGSTGELFF. Full variable domain (outside the CDR3, taken from reference TRBV11-2 and TRBJ2-2): EAGVAQSPRYKIIEKRQSVAFWCNPISGHATLYWYQQILGQGPKLLIQFQNNGVVDDSQLPKDRFSAERLKGVDSTLKIQPAKLEDSAVYLCASSLVTGTGSTGELFFGEGSRLTVL.

The chain has TRBV25-1 and TRBJ2-7, with a tentative D call TRBD1 (6 bases). Germline V gene data show CDR1 as MGHDK and CDR2 as SYGVNS. V lost 5 bases and J 1 base, leaving 12 bases between the germline ends. The CDR3 totals 14 residues. The CDR3 nucleotides read TGTGCCAGCAGTAGGACAGTACTATCCTACGAGCAGTACTTC. This codes for CASSRTVLSYEQYF.

Notes on this clone: The sample carries other DNA sequences with the same CDR3. V and J are TRBV27 and TRBJ2-7; 8 bases are shared with TRBD1. Germline CDR1 MNHEY, CDR2 SMNVEV (reference sequence). The junction had 4 bases not matched to a gene; V was cut back by 8 bases and J by 1 base. CDR3 size: 13 residues. The CDR3 reads CASRRTGSYEQYF. CDR3 bases: TGTGCCAGCCGTAGGACAGGGTCCTACGAGCAGTACTTC.

The gene calls are TRBV5-1 and TRBJ2-5; the D gene is possibly TRBD2 (5 bases). CDR3 length: 17 amino acids. Germline loops: CDR1 SGHRS, CDR2 YFSETQ. V was trimmed by 4 bases and J by 6 bases, leaving 25 bases between them. CDR3 in DNA: TGCGCCAGCAGCGGCGCCAACCCGACGATCAGAGGGAAGACCCAGTACTTC. Amino acids: CASSGANPTIRGKTQYF.

This clone came up a few times. The J gene is TRBJ1-1, the V gene TRBV29-1, with 9 bases lining up with TRBD1. Germline V lookup: CDR1 SQVTM, CDR2 ANQGSEA. The CDR3 extends over 13 amino acids. With V trimmed by 4 bases and J by 5 bases, 5 bases remained unmatched. The CDR3 spells CSVVPGTGTEAFF. In DNA form, the CDR3 reads TGCAGCGTTGTTCCAGGGACAGGGACTGAAGCTTTCTTT.

This clone was detected only a few times. The chain carries TRBV6-5 and TRBJ2-1; 9 bases match TRBD1. There are 14 residues in the CDR3. From germline, CDR1 is MNHEY and CDR2 SVGAGI. J lost 7 bases, V lost 5 bases, and 6 bases had no gene match. CDR3 bases: TGTGCCAGCAGTGGGGGGACAGGGAGTAATGAGCAGTTCTTC. It translates to CASSGGTGSNEQFF.

This rearrangement joins TRBV6-5 to TRBJ2-2; D tentatively fits TRBD1 or TRBD2 (5 bases each). Per germline, CDR1 MNHEY and CDR2 SVGAGI. V gave up 7 bases and J gave up 4 bases, with 13 bases separating them. CDR3 length equals 14 residues. The CDR3 is CASTLSGGTGELFF. The CDR3 nucleotides are TGTGCCAGCACCCTGTCTGGGGGCACCGGGGAGCTGTTTTTT.

DNA for the CDR3: TGTGCCAGCAGAGGGACTAGCGGGAGCACAGATACGCAGTATTTT. Protein product: CASRGTSGSTDTQYF. The V and J genes are TRBV2 and TRBJ2-3; TRBD2 agrees at 12 bases. The CDR3 is made up of 15 amino acids. The germline V gene encodes CDR1 SNHLY and CDR2 FYNNEI. After removal of 6 bases from V and 0 bases from J, the junction contained 1 base not matched to a gene.

This chain connects TRBV7-2 to TRBJ2-7, with D uncertain. V gave up 5 bases and J gave up 4 bases, with 9 bases separating them. In germline, CDR1 is SGHTA, CDR2 FQGNSA. The CDR3 loop spans 12 amino acids. Here the CDR3 DNA reads TGTGCCAGCAGCGTAAGAGGATACGAGCAGTACTTC. Its protein product is CASSVRGYEQYF.

The V gene is TRBV14, the J gene TRBJ2-1, with 10 positions matching TRBD2. Trimming took 3 bases from V and 7 from J; bases not matched to a gene: 12. This CDR3 comprises 17 residues. The germline gives CDR1 SGHDN, CDR2 FVKESK. This chain's CDR3 is CASSQDTSGTAWNEQFF. DNA for the CDR3: TGTGCCAGCAGCCAGGACACTAGCGGGACCGCGTGGAATGAGCAGTTCTTC. Looking up the rest from reference TRBV14 and TRBJ2-1 gives the full variable domain: EAGVTQFPSHSVIEKGQTVTLRCDPISGHDNLYWYRRVMGKEIKFLLHFVKESKQDESGMPNNRFLAERTGGTYSTLKVQPAELEDSGVYFCASSQDTSGTAWNEQFFGPGTRLTVL.

V is TRBV7-9 and J is TRBJ1-5, with D hard to call. V dropped 0 bases and J dropped 7 bases, with 7 bases sitting between them. The CDR3 runs to 13 residues. Germline V lookup: CDR1 SEHNR, CDR2 FQNEAQ (reference sequence). In DNA, the CDR3 is TGTGCCAGCAGCTTAGCGTGGGAGCAGCCCCAGCATTTT. Translated, it gives CASSLAWEQPQHF.

This clone showed up just a few times. This chain connects TRBV29-1 to TRBJ2-1; 8 bases line up with TRBD1. Losses at the gene ends were 6 bases for V and 5 bases for J; bases not matched to a gene: 6. Germline values: CDR1 SQVTM, CDR2 ANQGSEA. This CDR3 is 13 amino acids long. The CDR3 bases are TGCAGCGTGGGACAGGACGCGCACAATGAGCAGTTCTTC. This gives the protein CSVGQDAHNEQFF.

The chain carries TRBV6-6 and TRBJ2-5; the match to TRBD2 covers 7 bases. J was trimmed by 3 bases and V by 7 bases; bases with no gene match: 8. CDR1 and CDR2 (germline): MNHNY, SVGAGI (reference sequence). CDR3 length: 14 amino acids. CDR3 in amino acids: CASTPFAGEETQYF. The DNA of the CDR3 is TGTGCCAGCACCCCTTTTGCGGGAGAAGAGACCCAGTACTTC.

The chain employs TRBV9 and TRBJ1-1; maybe TRBD1 (5 bases). Germline lookup yields CDR1 SGDLS and CDR2 YYNGEE. This CDR3 comprises 13 residues. V dropped 3 bases and J dropped 5 bases, with 11 bases sitting between them. The CDR3 here is CASSGAGRTEAFF. The CDR3 DNA sequence: TGTGCCAGCAGCGGAGCGGGGCGGACTGAAGCTTTCTTT.

The chain employs TRBV13 and TRBJ2-4, with 11 bases identical to TRBD2. Germline values: CDR1 PRHDT, CDR2 FYEKMQ (reference sequence). J gave up 0 bases and V 5 bases, and 6 bases lay outside the gene matches. This CDR3 is 17 amino acids long. The DNA for the CDR3 is TGTGCCAGCAGCACAGGACTAGCGGGTTCAGCCAAAAACATTCAGTACTTC. It translates to CASSTGLAGSAKNIQYF.

The chain has TRBV10-3 and TRBJ2-3, with TRBD2 identical over 7 bases. Trimming cost V 10 bases and J 3 bases; bases outside gene matches: 19. The CDR3 contains 17 residues. Germline V gene lookup returns CDR1 ENHRY and CDR2 SYGVKD. The CDR3 spells CATKGSGNGGWTDTQYF. CDR3 DNA sequence: TGTGCCACCAAGGGGAGCGGGAACGGGGGTTGGACAGATACGCAGTATTTT.

This clone was seen a few times. V usage is TRBV27 and J usage is TRBJ2-5; D is tentatively TRBD1 or TRBD2 (5 bases each). The CDR3 contains 13 residues. Deletions cut 11 bases from V and 5 bases from J, with 18 bases between. The V gene's germline CDR1 is MNHEY and CDR2 SMNVEV (reference sequence). The CDR3 nucleotides are TGTGCCGTAGTGTCGGGAAAGGGGGAGACCCAGTACTTC. Translated, it gives CAVVSGKGETQYF.

V usage is TRBV9 and J usage is TRBJ1-2; tentatively, D is TRBD1 (5 bases). The CDR3 has 15 residues. Germline V lookup: CDR1 SGDLS, CDR2 YYNGEE. Trimming removed 4 bases from V and 4 bases from J, with 17 bases in between. The CDR3 coding sequence is TGTGCCAGCAGCCAAGAGGGGCAGGGTCCCTATGGCTACACCTTC. This sequence encodes CASSQEGQGPYGYTF.

The chain combines TRBV7-8 with TRBJ2-5; a weak D match, TRBD2 (6 bases). The last part of the DNA fits TRBJ2-7 better; the J call may be wrong. The germline V gene has CDR1 SGHVS and CDR2 FQNEAQ. The CDR3 contains 16 residues. CDR3 protein: CASSPTYGEASYEQYF. CDR3 coding DNA: TGTGCCAGCAGCCCTACATACGGGGAGGCCTCCTACGAGCAGTACTTC.